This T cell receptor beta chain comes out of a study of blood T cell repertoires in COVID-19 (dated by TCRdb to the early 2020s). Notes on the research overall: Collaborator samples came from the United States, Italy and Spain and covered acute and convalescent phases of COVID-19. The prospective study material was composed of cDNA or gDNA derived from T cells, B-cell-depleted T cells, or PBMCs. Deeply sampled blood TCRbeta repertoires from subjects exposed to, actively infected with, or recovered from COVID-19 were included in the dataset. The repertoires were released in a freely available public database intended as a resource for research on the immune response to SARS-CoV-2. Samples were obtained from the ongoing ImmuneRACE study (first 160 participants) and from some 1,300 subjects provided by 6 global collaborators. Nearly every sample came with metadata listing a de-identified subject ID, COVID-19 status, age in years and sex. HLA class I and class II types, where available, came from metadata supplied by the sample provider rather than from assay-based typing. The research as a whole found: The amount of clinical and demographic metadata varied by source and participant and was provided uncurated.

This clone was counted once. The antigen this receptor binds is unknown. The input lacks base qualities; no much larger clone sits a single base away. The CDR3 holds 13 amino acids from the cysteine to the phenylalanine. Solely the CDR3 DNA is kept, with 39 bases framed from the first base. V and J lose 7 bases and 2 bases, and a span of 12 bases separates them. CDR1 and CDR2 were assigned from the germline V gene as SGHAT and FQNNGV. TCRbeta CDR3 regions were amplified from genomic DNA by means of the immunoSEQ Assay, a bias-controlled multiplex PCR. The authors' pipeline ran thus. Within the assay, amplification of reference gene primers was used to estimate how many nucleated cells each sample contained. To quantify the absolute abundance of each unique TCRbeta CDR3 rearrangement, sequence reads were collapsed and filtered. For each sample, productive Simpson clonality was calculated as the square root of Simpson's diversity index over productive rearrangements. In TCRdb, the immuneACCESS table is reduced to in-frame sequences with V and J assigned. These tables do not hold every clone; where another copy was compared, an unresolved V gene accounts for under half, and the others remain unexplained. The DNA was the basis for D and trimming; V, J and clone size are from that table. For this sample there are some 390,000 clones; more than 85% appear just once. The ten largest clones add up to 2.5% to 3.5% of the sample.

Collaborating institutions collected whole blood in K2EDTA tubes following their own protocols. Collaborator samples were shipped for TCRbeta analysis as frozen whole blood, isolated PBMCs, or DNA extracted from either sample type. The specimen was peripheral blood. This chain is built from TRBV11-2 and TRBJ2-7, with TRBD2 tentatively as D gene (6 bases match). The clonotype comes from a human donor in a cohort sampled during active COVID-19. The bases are TGTGCCAGCAAGGGCGGGGCCGCCTACGAGCAGTACTTC. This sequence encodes CASKGGAAYEQYF.